The source of this T cell receptor beta chain is a study of blood T cell repertoires in COVID-19. Study as a whole: PBMCs, B-cell-depleted T cells, or T cells provided the cDNA or gDNA that made up the material.

Trimming took off 5 bases at V and 1 base at J, with 7 bases between the two ends. The CDR3 totals 13 residues. Method: immunoSEQ multiplex PCR; TCRdb's copy keeps in-frame clones and lacks some. The repertoire includes under 300,000 clones, roughly nine tenths of them detected once, and 10% to 15% sits in the top ten. The chain employs TRBV12-3 or TRBV12-4 and TRBJ2-3, with D unclear. The receptor comes from a woman under 40 with COVID-19, enrolled during active disease. Sequences were obtained from peripheral blood. The CDR3 here is CASSNAGTDTQYF. The CDR3 nucleotides read TGTGCCAGCAGTAATGCGGGCACAGATACGCAGTATTTT.